The T cell receptor beta chain under discussion was sequenced for a study of cytomegalovirus exposure and HLA in healthy donors. Study-wide results and caveats: CMV serostatus was the only immune exposure information that was available. As a later analysis showed, several of the most significant clusters appeared to be linked to common viral pathogens.

PCR was performed using 60 Vbeta and 13 Jbeta primers. Repertoires were generated with immunoSEQ multiplex PCR, while TCRdb's copy carries only in-frame clones and drops some. The sample includes more than 75,000 clones, 74% seen only once; the top ten take about 8.6%. This clone has only a few counts. The antigen remains unidentified. This CDR3 is built from 18 residues. J gave up 0 bases and V 6 bases, and 8 bases lay outside the gene matches. Germline CDR1 reads SGHTA; CDR2 reads FQGNSA. The sample comprised PBMCs. The chain joins TRBV7-2 to TRBJ2-3; 14 bases align to TRBD2. The TCR comes from a man aged 40-49 years in good health and CMV-seropositive. The CDR3 loop is CASSIGTSGGASTDTQYF. CDR3 nucleotides: TGTGCCAGCAGTATTGGGACTAGCGGGGGAGCTAGCACAGATACGCAGTATTTT.